The 25 T cell receptor beta chains below were found in one sample sequenced in a study of cytomegalovirus exposure and HLA in healthy donors. 13 Jbeta primers and 60 Vbeta primers were used for the PCR. The method was immunoSEQ multiplex PCR; TCRdb's version includes in-frame clones alone and lacks a portion of them. The sample lists roughly 100,000 clones, about 80% occurring once. Sequences were obtained from PBMCs. The receptors were sampled from a man in his forties in good health and CMV-seropositive.

The V and J genes are TRBV19 and TRBJ2-5, with TRBD1 identical over 8 bases. Germline assignment: CDR1 LNHDA and CDR2 SQIVND (reference sequence). The junction had 4 bases not matched to a gene; V was cut back by 6 bases and J by 4 bases. The CDR3 has 13 amino acids. The CDR3: CASRDRAPETQYF. The CDR3 DNA is TGTGCCAGTAGGGACAGGGCACCAGAGACCCAGTACTTC.

J is TRBJ2-7 and V is TRBV7-2; 10 positions agree with TRBD2. The CDR3 loop spans 19 amino acids. Trimming at V came to 1 base and at J to 6 bases, leaving 18 bases not matched to a gene. CDR1 and CDR2 (germline): SGHTA, FQGNSA. This chain's CDR3 is CASSLGGAGTSGAFSEQYF. In nucleotides, the CDR3 is TGTGCCAGCAGCTTAGGGGGGGCGGGAACTAGCGGGGCTTTTTCCGAGCAGTACTTC.

The CDR3 sequence: CASSPRVGSGRGETQYF. The CDR3 bases are TGTGCCAGCAGCCCCCGGGTCGGTAGCGGGAGGGGGGAGACCCAGTACTTC. J is TRBJ2-5 and V is TRBV7-2, with 11 nucleotides matching TRBD2. Losses at the gene ends were 5 bases for V and 5 bases for J; bases not matched to a gene: 13. CDR1 is SGHTA and CDR2 is FQGNSA in the germline V gene. This CDR3 spans 17 amino acids.

V usage is TRBV7-2 and J usage is TRBJ2-5; 8 bases map to TRBD1. With 4 bases clipped from V and 3 bases from J, the junction kept 16 bases outside the gene matches. This CDR3 is built from 18 residues. The germline gives CDR1 SGHTA, CDR2 FQGNSA. CDR3 nucleotide sequence: TGTGCCAGCAGCTCCACGATAGGGACAGGTCACCGAAAAGAGACCCAGTACTTC. Protein sequence: CASSSTIGTGHRKETQYF. Combining the CDR3 with reference TRBV7-2 and TRBJ2-5 gives the whole variable domain GAGVSQSPSNKVTEKGKDVELRCDPISGHTALYWYRQSLGQGLEFLIYFQGNSAPDKSGLPSDRFSAERTGGSVSTLTIQRTQQEDSAVYLCASSSTIGTGHRKETQYFGPGTRLLVL.

This clone was seen a handful of times. The chain links TRBV18 to TRBJ2-2, with 10 positions matching TRBD2. V trimming: 3 bases; J trimming: 2 bases; junction bases outside the gene matches: 6. Germline loops: CDR1 KGHSH, CDR2 LQKENI. The CDR3 is 17 residues long. The CDR3 DNA reads as TGTGCCAGCTCACCGTTTCTAGCGGGGGCAAACACCGGGGAGCTGTTTTTT. Its translation: CASSPFLAGANTGELFF.

The table lists this clone with a count of one. At one boundary the junction diverges from the germline segment, which might be a read error. The CDR3 here is CASSSLTSGRAATGGLFF. The CDR3 coding sequence is TGCGCCAGCAGCTCATTGACTAGCGGGAGGGCAGCCACCGGGGGGCTGTTTTTT. The chain is built from TRBV5-1 and TRBJ2-2; TRBD2 matches at 14 bases. This CDR3 contains 18 residues. Germline V gene lookup returns CDR1 SGHRS and CDR2 YFSETQ.

This chain connects TRBV6-6 to TRBJ2-7; 8 nucleotides agree with TRBD1. Trimming removed 9 bases from V and 3 bases from J; junction bases left unmatched: 4. Germline V gives CDR1 MNHNY, CDR2 SVGAGI (reference sequence). The CDR3 covers 12 residues. CDR3 amino acids: CASQDRVYEQYF. CDR3 sequence (DNA): TGTGCCAGTCAGGACAGGGTCTACGAGCAGTACTTC.

This chain connects TRBV28 to TRBJ2-7, with TRBD1 as a possible D gene (6 bases). CDR3 length equals 13 residues. CDR1 and CDR2 (germline): MDHEN, SYDVKM. V was pared by 6 bases and J by 1 base, with 10 bases between. The CDR3 loop is CASSSRGSYEQYF. The CDR3 bases are TGTGCCAGCAGCTCCAGGGGTTCCTACGAGCAGTACTTC.

In its sample, this clone was seen a few times. This chain links TRBV28 with TRBJ1-1; D call uncertain. Germline loops: CDR1 MDHEN, CDR2 SYDVKM. This CDR3 comprises 14 residues. The ends were cut back, 2 bases at V and 1 base at J, with 8 bases in the middle. The chain's CDR3 is CASSLGKTNTEAFF. The CDR3 DNA sequence: TGTGCCAGCAGTTTAGGCAAAACGAACACTGAAGCTTTCTTT.

This sequence joins TRBV19 and TRBJ2-2; D unresolved. V gave up 5 bases and J gave up 0 bases, with 4 bases separating them. This CDR3 has 13 amino acids. Germline CDR1 and CDR2: LNHDA and SQIVND (reference sequence). The CDR3 sequence: CASSPSNTGELFF. The CDR3, as DNA: TGTGCCAGTAGTCCGTCGAACACCGGGGAGCTGTTTTTT.

The chain combines TRBV28 with TRBJ2-1; TRBD2 matches at 8 bases. The CDR3 is 13 amino acids. In germline, CDR1 is MDHEN, CDR2 SYDVKM. Trimming cost V 8 bases and J 5 bases; bases outside gene matches: 5. DNA for the CDR3: TGTGCCAGCGCCCGGGGGGGCCACAATGAGCAGTTCTTC. This sequence encodes CASARGGHNEQFF. The whole variable domain, remainder taken from reference TRBV28 and TRBJ2-1, is DVKVTQSSRYLVKRTGEKVFLECVQDMDHENMFWYRQDPGLGLRLIYFSYDVKMKEKGDIPEGYSVSREKKERFSLILESASTNQTSMYLCASARGGHNEQFFGPGTRLTVL.

The CDR3 loop is CASSLGKEDYGETQYF. The CDR3 coding sequence is TGTGCCAGCAGCTTGGGAAAAGAGGACTACGGAGAGACCCAGTACTTC. The chain couples TRBV5-5 to TRBJ2-5; D is perhaps TRBD2 (6 bases). The germline CDR1 and CDR2 sequences are SGHKS and YYEKEE (reference sequence). The CDR3 consists of 16 residues. Trimming took 0 bases from V and 4 from J, leaving 16 bases between them.

For the CDR3, the DNA is TGTGCCAGCAGTGAAAGCGGGGTCCTTGAGCAGTTCTTC. This codes for CASSESGVLEQFF. The J gene is TRBJ2-1, the V gene TRBV2; the match to TRBD2 covers 7 bases. The CDR3 covers 13 residues. Germline CDR1 reads SNHLY; CDR2 reads FYNNEI. V lost 2 bases and J lost 9; bases outside the gene matches: 4.

The chain recombines TRBV11-2 with TRBJ2-3; TRBD1 matches at 7 bases. This CDR3 is built from 13 residues. CDR1 and CDR2 from the germline V gene are SGHAT and FQNNGV. The V and J ends lost 5 bases and 9 bases, in that order; junction bases with no gene match: 8. The CDR3 sequence is CASSPHLQGTQYF. CDR3 DNA: TGTGCCAGCAGCCCTCATCTACAGGGGACGCAGTATTTT.

This chain joins TRBV18 and TRBJ2-1; TRBD2 agrees at 10 bases. Germline V gives CDR1 KGHSH, CDR2 LQKENI. This CDR3 region has 15 residues. Germline trimming cut 3 bases from V and 4 bases from J; bases unmatched to any gene: 3. The CDR3: CASSPVAGGYNEQFF. The CDR3 DNA reads as TGTGCCAGCTCACCTGTAGCGGGGGGATACAATGAGCAGTTCTTC.

The rearrangement joins TRBV2 to TRBJ1-2, with D maybe TRBD1 (5 bases). Germline CDR1 and CDR2: SNHLY and FYNNEI. The CDR3 runs 13 residues. Between the trimmed V and J ends, which lost 7 bases and 6 bases, there was a span of 15 bases. The CDR3 DNA sequence: TGTGCCAGCACCCCAGGGAGGGGTAATGGCTACACCTTC. Protein product: CASTPGRGNGYTF.

V gene TRBV29-1 combines with J gene TRBJ2-7, with 11 bases fitting TRBD2. The CDR3 spans 14 residues. V lost 6 bases and J lost 4; bases outside the gene matches: 8. Per the germline V gene, CDR1 is SQVTM and CDR2 is ANQGSEA. The CDR3 nucleotides are TGCAGCGTCCTAGGACTAGCGGGCAGATACGAGCAGTACTTC. Translating it yields CSVLGLAGRYEQYF.

The rearrangement links TRBV5-3 to TRBJ1-5; a possible D gene is TRBD1 (5 bases). TRBV5-3 is flagged as an ORF with uncertain function. This CDR3 contains 16 residues. The ends were cut back, 4 bases at V and 0 bases at J, with 14 bases in the middle. CDR3 amino acids: CARSTCRDYSNQPQHF. CDR3 DNA: TGTGCCAGAAGCACCTGCAGGGACTATAGCAATCAGCCCCAGCATTTT.

The rearrangement links TRBV29-1 to TRBJ1-1, with a possible D match to TRBD1 (6 bases). The CDR3 totals 13 residues. CDR1 and CDR2 (germline): SQVTM, ANQGSEA. Trimming removed 3 bases at V and 2 bases at J, with 10 bases between. The CDR3 region has the DNA TGCAGCGTTGAGCAGGGGATTAACACTGAAGCTTTCTTT. It codes for CSVEQGINTEAFF.

This clone was seen once. This rearrangement joins TRBV19 to TRBJ1-1; D call uncertain. The germline gives CDR1 LNHDA, CDR2 SQIVND (reference sequence). There are 13 residues in the CDR3. The V gene lost 5 bases and the J gene lost 8 bases, with 15 bases spanning the gap. The CDR3 sequence: CASSPRTRGEAFF. CDR3 coding DNA: TGTGCCAGTAGTCCTCGGACCCGAGGGGAAGCTTTCTTT.

The V call is TRBV19, the J call TRBJ2-1; 8 nucleotides match TRBD2. The CDR3 has 16 amino acids. V trimming: 2 bases; J trimming: 4 bases; junction bases outside the gene matches: 7. From germline, CDR1 is LNHDA and CDR2 SQIVND (reference sequence). The CDR3, as DNA: TGTGCCAGTAGTATAACAGCGGTAGCGGGGTACAATGAGCAGTTCTTC. Residues: CASSITAVAGYNEQFF.

This chain joins TRBV2 and TRBJ1-5, with 8 positions matching TRBD1. The V and J ends lost 6 bases and 11 bases, in that order; junction bases with no gene match: 9. This CDR3 comprises 13 residues. Germline assignment: CDR1 SNHLY and CDR2 FYNNEI. The DNA of the CDR3 is TGTGCCAGCAGGCCAGGGGGCTTCGGGGCCCAGCATTTT. It translates to CASRPGGFGAQHF.

The chain links TRBV18 to TRBJ2-1; no clear D. The CDR3 is 12 amino acids. CDR1 and CDR2 (germline): KGHSH, LQKENI. V lost 0 bases to trimming and J lost 9 bases, with 6 bases between them. In nucleotides, the CDR3 is TGTGCCAGCTCACCACCCATAGCTGAGCAGTTCTTC. Its protein product is CASSPPIAEQFF.

The chain links TRBV7-2 to TRBJ2-3, with 9 bases fitting TRBD2. The CDR3 runs to 16 residues. Trimming at V came to 4 bases and at J to 2 bases, leaving 7 bases not matched to a gene. The germline V gene encodes CDR1 SGHTA and CDR2 FQGNSA. Written as DNA, the CDR3 is TGTGCCAGCAGCTCTGGAGTAGCGGGAGCCACAGATACGCAGTATTTT. This encodes CASSSGVAGATDTQYF.

Concerning this clone itself: An end of the junction differs from the germline gene, which may be a read error. CDR3 nucleotide sequence: TGTGCTAGCAGTCGGGGGAACACAGATACGCAGTATTTT. This translates into CASSRGNTDTQYF. V usage is TRBV7-7 and J usage is TRBJ2-3, with D maybe TRBD2 (6 bases). The CDR3 sequence is 13 residues long. CDR1 SSHAT and CDR2 FNYEAQ come from the germline V gene (reference sequence).